One and the same sample provided the 25 T cell receptor beta chains below, sequenced in a study of CD8 T cells in Susac syndrome. Random hexamers were used to reverse transcribe roughly 0.45 to 1 ug of RNA. TCRdb called the immunoSEQ multiplex PCR reads again in MiXCR, with one record for every CDR3 protein. In the table there are about 290,000 distinct CDR3 sequences, approximately 85% of which are singletons. Specimen: CD8+ T cells from PBMCs. Receptors were obtained from a human donor with multiple sclerosis.

This chain connects TRBV10-3 to TRBJ1-2, with D unresolved. This CDR3 contains 13 residues. Germline-derived CDR1 and CDR2 are ENHRY and SYGVKD. V was clipped by 3 bases and J by 7 bases, with 12 bases between them. DNA for the CDR3: TGTGCCATCAGTGATCGCCTGCTCGGTGGCTACACCTTC. Residues: CAISDRLLGGYTF.

This clonotype was seen a few times. The chain employs TRBV6-1 and TRBJ1-4, with D uncertain. CDR1 is MNHNS and CDR2 is SASEGT in the germline V gene. The CDR3 length is 16 residues. The V end lost 5 bases, the J end lost 0 bases, and 13 bases lay between the germline ends. DNA for the CDR3: TGTGCCAGCAGTCCCCGGGAGGTCGCAACTAATGAAAAACTGTTTTTT. This gives the protein CASSPREVATNEKLFF.

The chain carries TRBV14 and TRBJ1-3, with D unclear. The germline V gene has CDR1 SGHDN and CDR2 FVKESK. This CDR3 is built from 15 residues. The V and J ends lost 0 bases and 0 bases respectively, with 6 bases between them. CDR3 sequence: CASSQDGFSGNTIYF. CDR3 nucleotide sequence: TGTGCCAGCAGCCAAGATGGGTTCTCTGGAAACACCATATATTTT.

This clonotype has only one observation. J is TRBJ1-3 and V is TRBV14; D unresolved. Trimming took 4 bases from V and 6 from J, leaving 16 bases between them. Germline V CDR1 and CDR2: SGHDN, FVKESK. This CDR3 comprises 15 residues. The CDR3 protein is CASSPLKGVENTIYF. The CDR3 region has the DNA TGTGCCAGCAGCCCTTTAAAGGGAGTCGAAAACACCATATATTTT. The whole variable domain, filled in from reference TRBV14 and TRBJ1-3, reads EAGVTQFPSHSVIEKGQTVTLRCDPISGHDNLYWYRRVMGKEIKFLLHFVKESKQDESGMPNNRFLAERTGGTYSTLKVQPAELEDSGVYFCASSPLKGVENTIYFGEGSWLTVV.

The V call is TRBV27, the J call TRBJ2-7; possible D gene TRBD2, 5 bases. The germline V and J ends were trimmed by 6 bases and 3 bases, with 21 bases remaining between them. The CDR3 contains 16 residues. Germline-derived CDR1 and CDR2 are MNHEY and SMNVEV (reference sequence). Here the CDR3 DNA reads TGTGCCAGCAGCCCCACCCCGGGAATGAACCACTACGAGCAGTACTTC. This translates into CASSPTPGMNHYEQYF.

The gene calls are TRBV4-3 and TRBJ1-2; D gene unclear. Looked up from germline, CDR1 is LGHNA and CDR2 is YSLEER. Trimming pared 0 bases from V and 0 bases from J, leaving 8 bases between. The CDR3 has 15 amino acids. DNA of the CDR3: TGCGCCAGCAGCCAAGATCGGGAGTCTAACTATGGCTACACCTTC. It yields the protein CASSQDRESNYGYTF.

The chain uses TRBV29-1 and TRBJ2-7; 10 bases are a match to TRBD2. Germline V gives CDR1 SQVTM, CDR2 ANQGSEA. J lost 0 bases, V lost 6 bases, and 5 bases had no gene match. This CDR3 is built from 14 residues. The CDR3 region is CSVAGGKNSYEQYF. The CDR3 nucleotides read TGCAGCGTAGCGGGGGGGAAGAACTCCTACGAGCAGTACTTC.

The chain has TRBV28 and TRBJ1-2, with 8 nucleotides matching TRBD1. This CDR3 comprises 15 residues. CDR1 and CDR2 from the germline V gene are MDHEN and SYDVKM. The junction had 8 bases not matched to a gene; V was cut back by 3 bases and J by 5 bases. CDR3 DNA sequence: TGTGCCAGCAGTTTGCTGGCAGGGGGCGGATATGGCTACACCTTC. Protein product: CASSLLAGGGYGYTF.

The rearrangement joins TRBV20-1 to TRBJ2-3, with a weak D call TRBD2 (5 bases). Germline-derived CDR1 and CDR2 are DFQATT and SNEGSKA (reference sequence). Trimming shortened V by 6 bases and J by 5 bases, and 18 bases separated the two germline ends. The length of the CDR3 is 14 residues. The CDR3 protein is CSAAGASRIDTQYF. The CDR3 DNA is TGCAGTGCGGCTGGCGCTAGCCGTATAGATACGCAGTATTTT.

V is TRBV4-3 and J is TRBJ2-1; the D is unclear. V was trimmed by 1 base and J by 0 bases, leaving 16 bases between them. The CDR3 length is 18 residues. Germline loops: CDR1 LGHNA, CDR2 YSLEER. The CDR3 nucleotides read TGCGCCAGCAGCCAAGCATTAACTTTCTCAGGCTCCTACAATGAGCAGTTCTTC. Translated: CASSQALTFSGSYNEQFF.

The CDR3 nucleotides read TGTGCCAGCAGTTTACAGGGTTCCCCGTATTCCTATGGCTACACCTTC. Amino acid sequence: CASSLQGSPYSYGYTF. V usage is TRBV27 and J usage is TRBJ1-2, with a weak D call TRBD1 (5 bases). This CDR3 region has 16 residues. Trimming pared 2 bases from V and 4 bases from J, leaving 17 bases between. CDR1 is MNHEY and CDR2 is SMNVEV in the germline V gene (reference sequence).

The V gene is TRBV28, the J gene TRBJ1-2; possibly TRBD1 for D (5 bases). CDR1 and CDR2 from the germline V gene are MDHEN and SYDVKM. This CDR3 spans 15 amino acids. V was shortened by 2 bases and J by 0 bases, with 10 bases between the two germline ends. CDR3 sequence (DNA): TGTGCCAGCAGTTTACGGGGACTCGCTAACTATGGCTACACCTTC. It codes for CASSLRGLANYGYTF.

The chain employs TRBV5-1 and TRBJ2-1; 9 bases map to TRBD2. V gave up 0 bases and J gave up 5 bases; unmatched junction bases: 18. This CDR3 region has 20 residues. Germline V gene data show CDR1 as SGHRS and CDR2 as YFSETQ. CDR3 DNA sequence: TGCGCCAGCAGCTTGGTTCCCAGGCTAGCGGGAAATGATCGGGACAATGAGCAGTTCTTC. It is translated as CASSLVPRLAGNDRDNEQFF.

The rearrangement uses TRBV15 and TRBJ2-3; TRBD1 matches 7 bases. Trimming removed 0 bases from V and 5 bases from J; junction bases left unmatched: 2. CDR1 LNHNV and CDR2 YYDKDF come from the germline V gene (reference sequence). This CDR3 has 14 amino acids. CDR3 coding DNA: TGTGCCACCAGCAGAGATCCAGGGGGAGATACGCAGTATTTT. Its protein product is CATSRDPGGDTQYF.

This clonotype has a handful of counts. V and J are TRBV27 and TRBJ1-5, with 7 bases matching TRBD1. The CDR3 totals 15 residues. The germline gives CDR1 MNHEY, CDR2 SMNVEV (reference sequence). J gave up 7 bases and V 6 bases, and 12 bases lay outside the gene matches. CDR3 nucleotides: TGTGCCAGCAGCTTTCTTCAGGGGGGAGGCCAGCCCCAGCATTTT. The encoded protein is CASSFLQGGGQPQHF.

The chain combines TRBV12-3 or TRBV12-4 with TRBJ1-2; D gene uncertain. CDR3 length: 14 residues. Trimming pared 1 base from V and 4 bases from J, leaving 10 bases between. In DNA form, the CDR3 reads TGTGCCAGCAGTTTAGACGGACCGACCTATGGCTACACCTTC. Protein: CASSLDGPTYGYTF.

This clonotype was picked up a small number of times. The chain has TRBV6-1 and TRBJ2-2; the D gene is possibly TRBD1 (5 bases). Trimming removed 6 bases from V and 2 bases from J, with 7 bases in between. Germline values: CDR1 MNHNS, CDR2 SASEGT. The CDR3 runs to 13 residues. CDR3 in amino acids: CASRGENTGELFF. As DNA, the CDR3 is TGTGCCAGCAGAGGGGAAAACACCGGGGAGCTGTTTTTT.

The chain combines TRBV28 with TRBJ1-2, with TRBD1 matching 8 bases. The CDR3 is 17 amino acids. The germline gives CDR1 MDHEN, CDR2 SYDVKM. V lost 4 bases and J lost 2; bases outside the gene matches: 12. CDR3 sequence reads: CASSSIPGRGLNYGYTF. The CDR3 nucleotides are TGTGCCAGCAGTTCCATACCCGGCAGGGGGCTCAACTATGGCTACACCTTC.

The chain employs TRBV2 and TRBJ2-7; possibly TRBD1 or TRBD2 for D (6 bases each). CDR1 and CDR2 from the germline V gene are SNHLY and FYNNEI. The CDR3 extends over 15 amino acids. Trimming shortened V by 3 bases and J by 1 base, and 13 bases separated the two germline ends. The CDR3 sequence: CASSEGRGDSYEQYF. In DNA, the CDR3 is TGTGCCAGCAGTGAGGGTAGGGGGGATTCCTACGAGCAGTACTTC.

The chain uses TRBV10-3 and TRBJ2-5; TRBD2 aligns across 7 bases. V gave up 5 bases and J gave up 7 bases; unmatched junction bases: 10. Germline V gene data show CDR1 as ENHRY and CDR2 as SYGVKD. The CDR3 runs to 14 residues. CDR3 loop: CAISFSGSVMTQYF. The CDR3 DNA sequence: TGTGCCATCAGTTTTAGCGGGTCGGTGATGACCCAGTACTTC.

The genes are TRBV7-8 and TRBJ2-3, with D tentatively TRBD1 (6 bases). The CDR3 runs to 15 residues. V lost 4 bases and J 5 bases, leaving 16 bases between the germline ends. Germline V CDR1 and CDR2: SGHVS, FQNEAQ. In nucleotides, the CDR3 is TGTGCCAGCAGCTACGGGGACACCCATCAAGATACGCAGTATTTT. This translates into CASSYGDTHQDTQYF.

The chain combines TRBV6-5 with TRBJ2-3; D call uncertain. CDR1 and CDR2 from the germline V gene are MNHEY and SVGAGI. The CDR3 has 15 residues. The ends were cut back, 2 bases at V and 2 bases at J, with 11 bases in the middle. The CDR3: CASSYRYGDTDTQYF. Written as DNA, the CDR3 is TGTGCCAGCAGTTACCGGTATGGGGACACAGATACGCAGTATTTT.

The rearrangement links TRBV4-3 to TRBJ1-2; no clear D. The V gene lost 0 bases and the J gene lost 4 bases, with 12 bases spanning the gap. This CDR3 is built from 15 residues. CDR1 LGHNA and CDR2 YSLEER come from the germline V gene. This chain's CDR3 is CASSQDLGYLYGYTF. CDR3 nucleotide sequence: TGCGCCAGCAGCCAAGATCTGGGTTACCTCTATGGCTACACCTTC.

This clonotype was found a few times. The J gene is TRBJ2-1, the V gene TRBV5-4, with D uncertain. This CDR3 region has 11 residues. The germline CDR1 and CDR2 sequences are SGHNT and YYREEE (reference sequence). Trimming removed 2 bases at V and 5 bases at J, with 2 bases between. The CDR3 nucleotides read TGTGCCAGCAGCTTCCACAATGAGCAGTTCTTC. It translates to CASSFHNEQFF.

The rearrangement uses TRBV28 and TRBJ2-5, with 10 bases fitting TRBD2. The germline V gene encodes CDR1 MDHEN and CDR2 SYDVKM. This CDR3 has 16 amino acids. V was pared by 2 bases and J by 5 bases, with 8 bases of the junction left unmatched. CDR3 nucleotide sequence: TGTGCCAGCAGTTTAGTCATTAGCGGGAGGCGGGAGACCCAGTACTTC. Its translation is CASSLVISGRRETQYF.